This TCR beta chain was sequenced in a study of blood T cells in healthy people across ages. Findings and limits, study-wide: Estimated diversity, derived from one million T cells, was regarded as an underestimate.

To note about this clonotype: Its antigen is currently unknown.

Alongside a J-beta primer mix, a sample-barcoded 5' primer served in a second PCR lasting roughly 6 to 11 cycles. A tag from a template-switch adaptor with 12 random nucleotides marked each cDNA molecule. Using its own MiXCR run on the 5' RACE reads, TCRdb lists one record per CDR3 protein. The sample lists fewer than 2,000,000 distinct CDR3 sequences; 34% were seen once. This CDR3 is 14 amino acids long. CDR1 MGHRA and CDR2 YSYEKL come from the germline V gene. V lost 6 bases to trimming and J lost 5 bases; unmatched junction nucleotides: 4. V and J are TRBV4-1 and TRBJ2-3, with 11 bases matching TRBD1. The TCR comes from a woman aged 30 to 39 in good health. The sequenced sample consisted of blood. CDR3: CASRRTGGVDTQYF. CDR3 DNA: TGCGCCAGCAGGCGGACAGGGGGCGTAGATACGCAGTATTTT.